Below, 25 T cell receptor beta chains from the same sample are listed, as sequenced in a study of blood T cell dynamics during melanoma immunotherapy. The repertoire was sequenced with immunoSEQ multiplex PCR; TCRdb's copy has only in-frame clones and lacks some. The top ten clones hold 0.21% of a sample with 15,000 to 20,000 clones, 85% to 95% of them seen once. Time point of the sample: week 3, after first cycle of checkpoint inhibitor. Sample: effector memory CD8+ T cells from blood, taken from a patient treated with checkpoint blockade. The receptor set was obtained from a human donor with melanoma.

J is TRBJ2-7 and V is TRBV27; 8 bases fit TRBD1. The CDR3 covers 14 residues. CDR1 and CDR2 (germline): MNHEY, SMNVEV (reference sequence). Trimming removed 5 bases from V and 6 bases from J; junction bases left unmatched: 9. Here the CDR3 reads CASSPRQGRSEQYF. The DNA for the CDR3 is TGTGCCAGCAGTCCCCGACAGGGGCGAAGCGAGCAGTACTTC.

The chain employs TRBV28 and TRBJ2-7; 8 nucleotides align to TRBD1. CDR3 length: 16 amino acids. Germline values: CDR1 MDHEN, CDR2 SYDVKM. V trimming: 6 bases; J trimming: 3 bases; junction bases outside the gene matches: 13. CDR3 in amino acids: CASRIQGALGNYEQYF. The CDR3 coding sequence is TGTGCCAGCAGGATTCAGGGGGCTTTGGGAAACTACGAGCAGTACTTC.

The CDR3 DNA sequence: TGTGCCAGCAGTTACTCGAGCGGGAGTTACAATGAGCAGTTCTTC. Translating gives CASSYSSGSYNEQFF. V gene TRBV6-5 combines with J gene TRBJ2-1; TRBD2 agrees at 8 bases. The CDR3 runs to 15 residues. Trimming cost V 0 bases and J 4 bases; bases outside gene matches: 2. The germline V gene has CDR1 MNHEY and CDR2 SVGAGI.

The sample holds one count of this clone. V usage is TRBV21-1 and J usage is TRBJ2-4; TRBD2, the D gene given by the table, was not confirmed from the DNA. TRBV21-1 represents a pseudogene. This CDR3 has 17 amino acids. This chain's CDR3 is CASSKRLPVTPKNIQYF. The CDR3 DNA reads TGTGCCAGCAGCAAAAGACTCCCAGTGACCCCCAAAAACATTCAGTACTTC.

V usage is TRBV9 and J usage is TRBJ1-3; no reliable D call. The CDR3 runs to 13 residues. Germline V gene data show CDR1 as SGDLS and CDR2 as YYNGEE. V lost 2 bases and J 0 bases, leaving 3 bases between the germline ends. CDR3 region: CASSVYSGNTIYF. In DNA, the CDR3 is TGTGCCAGCAGCGTGTACTCTGGAAACACCATATATTTT.

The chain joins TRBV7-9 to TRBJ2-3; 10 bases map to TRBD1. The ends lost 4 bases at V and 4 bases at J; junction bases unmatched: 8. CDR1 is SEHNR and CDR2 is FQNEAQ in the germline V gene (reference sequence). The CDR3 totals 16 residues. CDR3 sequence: CASSYLRDRGSDTQYF. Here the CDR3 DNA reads TGTGCCAGCAGCTACCTCCGGGACAGGGGCTCAGATACGCAGTATTTT.

The CDR3 sequence: CASSLGGANEQFF. The CDR3 region has the DNA TGTGCCAGCAGCTTAGGGGGGGCCAATGAGCAGTTCTTC. The chain combines TRBV13 with TRBJ2-1, with a possible D match to TRBD1 (6 bases). Trimming removed 0 bases from V and 6 bases from J, with 6 bases in between. The CDR3 is 13 amino acids. Germline CDR1 is PRHDT and CDR2 is FYEKMQ (reference sequence).

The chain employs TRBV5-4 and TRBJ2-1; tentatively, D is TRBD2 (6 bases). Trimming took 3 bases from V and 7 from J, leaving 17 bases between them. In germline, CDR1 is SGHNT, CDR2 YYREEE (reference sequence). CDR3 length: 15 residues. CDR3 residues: CASSYGTSPGNEQFF. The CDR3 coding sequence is TGTGCCAGCAGCTACGGGACTTCCCCGGGGAATGAGCAGTTCTTC.

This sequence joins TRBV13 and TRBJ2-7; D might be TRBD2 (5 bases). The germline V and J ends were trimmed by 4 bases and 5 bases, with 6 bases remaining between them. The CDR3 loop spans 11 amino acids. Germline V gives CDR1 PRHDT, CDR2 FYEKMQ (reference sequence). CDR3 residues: CASSWEHEQYF. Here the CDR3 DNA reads TGTGCCAGCAGCTGGGAGCACGAGCAGTACTTC. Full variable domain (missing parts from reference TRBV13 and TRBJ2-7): AAGVIQSPRHLIKEKRETATLKCYPIPRHDTVYWYQQGPGQDPQFLISFYEKMQSDKGSIPDRFSAQQFSDYHSELNMSSLELGDSALYFCASSWEHEQYFGPGTRLTVT.

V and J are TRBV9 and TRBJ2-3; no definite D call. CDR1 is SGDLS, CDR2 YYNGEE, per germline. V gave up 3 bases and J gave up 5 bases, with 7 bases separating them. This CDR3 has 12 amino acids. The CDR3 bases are TGTGCCAGCAGCGCGGTAGAAGATACGCAGTATTTT. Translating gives CASSAVEDTQYF.

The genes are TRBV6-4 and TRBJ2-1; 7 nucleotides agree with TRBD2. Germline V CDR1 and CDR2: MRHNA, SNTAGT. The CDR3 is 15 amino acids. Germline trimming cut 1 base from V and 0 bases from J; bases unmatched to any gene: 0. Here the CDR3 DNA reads TGTGCCAGCAGTGACTTAGCGGGCTCCTACAATGAGCAGTTCTTC. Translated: CASSDLAGSYNEQFF.

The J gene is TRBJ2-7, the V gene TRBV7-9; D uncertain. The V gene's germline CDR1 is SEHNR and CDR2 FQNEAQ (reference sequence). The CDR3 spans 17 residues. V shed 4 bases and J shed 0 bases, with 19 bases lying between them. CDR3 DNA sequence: TGTGCCAGCAGCTCCGCGCCCGACGGACGGTCCTCCTACGAGCAGTACTTC. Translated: CASSSAPDGRSSYEQYF.

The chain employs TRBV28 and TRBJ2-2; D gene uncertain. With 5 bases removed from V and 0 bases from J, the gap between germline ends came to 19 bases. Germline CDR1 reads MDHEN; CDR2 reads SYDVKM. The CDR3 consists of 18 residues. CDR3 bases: TGTGCCAGCAGTGTAGTCTCGACTTTACTCGCGAACACCGGGGAGCTGTTTTTT. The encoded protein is CASSVVSTLLANTGELFF.

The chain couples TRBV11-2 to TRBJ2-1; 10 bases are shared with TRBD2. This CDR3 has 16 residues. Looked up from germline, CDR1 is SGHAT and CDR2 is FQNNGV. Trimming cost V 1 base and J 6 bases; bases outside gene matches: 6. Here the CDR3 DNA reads TGTGCCAGCAGCTTAGGCCTCAGCGGGAGGGCCAATGAGCAGTTCTTC. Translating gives CASSLGLSGRANEQFF.

The CDR3 is CASASGRLGNQPQHF. DNA of the CDR3: TGTGCCAGCGCGTCAGGGAGGCTAGGAAATCAGCCCCAGCATTTT. The chain couples TRBV21-1 to TRBJ1-5. TRBV21-1 counts as a pseudogene. The CDR3 length is 15 residues.

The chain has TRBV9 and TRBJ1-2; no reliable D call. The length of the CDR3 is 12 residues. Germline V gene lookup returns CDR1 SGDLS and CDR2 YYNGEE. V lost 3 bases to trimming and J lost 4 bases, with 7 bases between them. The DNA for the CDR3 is TGTGCCAGCAGCGCGACGCCCTATGGCTACACCTTC. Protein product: CASSATPYGYTF.

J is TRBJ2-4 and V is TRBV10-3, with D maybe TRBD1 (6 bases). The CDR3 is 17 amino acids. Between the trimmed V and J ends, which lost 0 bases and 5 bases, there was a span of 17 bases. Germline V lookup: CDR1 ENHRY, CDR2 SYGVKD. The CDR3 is CAISESRDRKGENIQYF. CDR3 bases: TGTGCCATCAGTGAGTCGAGAGACAGGAAAGGGGAAAACATTCAGTACTTC.

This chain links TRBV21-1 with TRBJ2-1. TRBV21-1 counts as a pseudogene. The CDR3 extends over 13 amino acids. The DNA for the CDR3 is TGTGCCAGCAGCAAACTAGGGAACAATGAGCAGTTCTTC. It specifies CASSKLGNNEQFF.

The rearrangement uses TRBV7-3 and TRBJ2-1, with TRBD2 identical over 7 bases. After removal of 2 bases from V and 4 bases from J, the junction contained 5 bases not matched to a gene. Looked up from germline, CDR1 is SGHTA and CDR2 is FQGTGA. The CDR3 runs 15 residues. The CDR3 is CASSLGGGFYNEQFF. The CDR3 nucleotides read TGTGCCAGCAGCTTAGGCGGGGGTTTTTACAATGAGCAGTTCTTC.

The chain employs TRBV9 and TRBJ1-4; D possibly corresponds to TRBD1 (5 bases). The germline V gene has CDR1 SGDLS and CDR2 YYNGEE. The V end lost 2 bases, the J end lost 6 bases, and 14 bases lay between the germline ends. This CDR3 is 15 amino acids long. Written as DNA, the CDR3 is TGTGCCAGCAGCGTCCGGGGCGCGAGGGATGAAAAACTGTTTTTT. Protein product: CASSVRGARDEKLFF.

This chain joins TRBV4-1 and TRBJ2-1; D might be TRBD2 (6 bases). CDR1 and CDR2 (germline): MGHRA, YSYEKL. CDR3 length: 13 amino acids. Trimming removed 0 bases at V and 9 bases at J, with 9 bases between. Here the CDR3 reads CASSQDGGLEQFF. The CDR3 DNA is TGCGCCAGCAGCCAAGACGGGGGTCTTGAGCAGTTCTTC.

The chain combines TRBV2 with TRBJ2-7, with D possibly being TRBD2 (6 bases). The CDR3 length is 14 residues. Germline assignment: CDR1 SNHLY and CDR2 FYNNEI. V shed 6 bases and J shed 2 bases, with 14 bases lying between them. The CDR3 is CASRNSRGAYEQYF. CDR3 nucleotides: TGTGCCAGCAGAAACTCGCGGGGTGCCTACGAGCAGTACTTC.

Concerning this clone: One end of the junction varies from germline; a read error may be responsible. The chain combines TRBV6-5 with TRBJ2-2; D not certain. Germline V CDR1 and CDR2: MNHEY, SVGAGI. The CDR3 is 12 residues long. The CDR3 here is CASSDSTGELFF. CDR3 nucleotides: TGTGCCAGCAGTGACTCCACCGGGGAGCTGTTTTTT.

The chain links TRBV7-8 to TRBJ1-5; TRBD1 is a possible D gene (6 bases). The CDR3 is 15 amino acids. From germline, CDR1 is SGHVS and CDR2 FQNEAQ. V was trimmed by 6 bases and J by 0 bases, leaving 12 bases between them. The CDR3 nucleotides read TGTGCCAGCAGATCGGAGGGGGGTAGCAATCAGCCCCAGCATTTT. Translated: CASRSEGGSNQPQHF.

CDR3 loop: CASSPSGGGLETQYF. DNA for the CDR3: TGTGCCAGCAGCCCTTCAGGGGGGGGTTTGGAGACCCAGTACTTC. The chain is built from TRBV9 and TRBJ2-5; either TRBD1 or TRBD2 may supply D (7 bases each). The CDR3 loop spans 15 amino acids. Trimming removed 4 bases from V and 5 bases from J, with 18 bases in between. Germline CDR1 is SGDLS and CDR2 is YYNGEE.